This passage covers 14 T cell receptor beta chains from one sample sequenced in a study of T cell responses to AZD1222 COVID-19 vaccine. The method was immunoSEQ multiplex PCR; TCRdb's version includes in-frame clones alone and lacks a portion of them. The sample holds about 93,000 clones, about 90% seen once. The sequences come from peripheral blood, collected on day 0 of MenACWY control vaccination. The receptors originated from an adult in good health.

The chain combines TRBV5-1 with TRBJ1-1; no clear D gene. Germline V gene sequence: CDR1 SGHRS, CDR2 YFSETQ. This CDR3 contains 14 residues. V dropped 0 bases and J dropped 6 bases, with 12 bases sitting between them. The CDR3 DNA follows: TGCGCCAGCAGCTTGGGGGCAACAGCCCCTGAAGCTTTCTTT. This codes for CASSLGATAPEAFF. Combining the CDR3 with reference TRBV5-1 and TRBJ1-1 gives the whole variable domain KAGVTQTPRYLIKTRGQQVTLSCSPISGHRSVSWYQQTPGQGLQFLFEYFSETQRNKGNFPGRFSGRQFSNSRSEMNVSTLELGDSALYLCASSLGATAPEAFFGQGTRLTVV.

This chain joins TRBV29-1 and TRBJ1-2; 8 bases are a match to TRBD1. The CDR3 is 14 amino acids. V lost 8 bases to trimming and J lost 0 bases; unmatched junction nucleotides: 8. From germline, CDR1 is SQVTM and CDR2 ANQGSEA. The CDR3 spells CSIWTGTANYGYTF. The CDR3, as DNA: TGCAGCATTTGGACAGGGACCGCTAACTATGGCTACACCTTC.

The chain couples TRBV12-3 or TRBV12-4 to TRBJ1-6; D is undetermined. This CDR3 is built from 13 residues. Trimming cost V 6 bases and J 0 bases, with 3 bases left between them. The CDR3 protein is CASRGSYNSPLHF. The DNA for the CDR3 is TGTGCCAGCAGGGGCTCCTATAATTCACCCCTCCACTTT.

The genes are TRBV19 and TRBJ1-1, with D tentatively TRBD1 (5 bases). The CDR3 sequence is 14 residues long. V was cut by 8 bases and J by 0 bases, with 13 bases left in between. Germline values: CDR1 LNHDA, CDR2 SQIVND (reference sequence). The CDR3 here is CASQNGRVNTEAFF. CDR3 DNA: TGTGCCAGTCAAAACGGCAGGGTGAACACTGAAGCTTTCTTT.

The chain recombines TRBV28 with TRBJ1-2, with 8 nucleotides matching TRBD1. Germline CDR1 MDHEN, CDR2 SYDVKM. With V trimmed by 2 bases and J by 2 bases, 1 base remained unmatched. The length of the CDR3 is 14 residues. CDR3 region: CASSLTGGNYGYTF. CDR3 DNA sequence: TGTGCCAGCAGTTTAACAGGGGGGAACTATGGCTACACCTTC.

The chain couples TRBV2 to TRBJ2-5; TRBD2 agrees at 10 bases. Germline V gene sequence: CDR1 SNHLY, CDR2 FYNNEI. This CDR3 region has 19 residues. V was clipped by 6 bases and J by 0 bases; unmatched bases: 16. CDR3 in amino acids: CASSPSGPYSGGNQETQYF. CDR3 coding DNA: TGTGCCAGCAGCCCCTCAGGACCATATAGCGGGGGGAACCAAGAGACCCAGTACTTC.

This CDR3 is CASSGGMNTEAFF. CDR3 bases: TGTGCCAGCTCAGGAGGCATGAACACTGAAGCTTTCTTT. The V gene is TRBV18, the J gene TRBJ1-1; D remains ambiguous. The germline V and J ends were trimmed by 5 bases and 0 bases, with 7 bases remaining between them. The CDR3 length is 13 residues. Looked up from germline, CDR1 is KGHSH and CDR2 is LQKENI.

This clone is a singleton in its sample. The rearrangement joins TRBV7-9 to TRBJ2-2; D gene ambiguous. The CDR3 is 16 amino acids. V was shortened by 3 bases and J by 5 bases, with 16 bases between the two germline ends. Per the germline V gene, CDR1 is SEHNR and CDR2 is FQNEAQ (reference sequence). The chain's CDR3 is CASSFQPLDGTGELFF. Written as DNA, the CDR3 is TGTGCCAGCAGCTTTCAACCCCTAGACGGAACCGGGGAGCTGTTTTTT. The full variable domain, in which reference TRBV7-9 and TRBJ2-2 provide the parts outside the CDR3, is DTGVSQNPRHKITKRGQNVTFRCDPISEHNRLYWYRQTLGQGPEFLTYFQNEAQLEKSRLLSDRFSAERPKGSFSTLEIQRTEQGDSAMYLCASSFQPLDGTGELFFGEGSRLTVL.

This chain joins TRBV28 and TRBJ1-2; maybe TRBD1 (6 bases). The CDR3 loop spans 15 amino acids. Germline assignment: CDR1 MDHEN and CDR2 SYDVKM. V was cut by 2 bases and J by 7 bases, with 17 bases left in between. In DNA, the CDR3 is TGTGCCAGCAGTTTAGAACCGGGGGCGATGGGTGGCTACACCTTC. It is translated as CASSLEPGAMGGYTF.

This clone was found a few times. This sequence joins TRBV9 and TRBJ2-7, with TRBD1 matching over 7 bases. Unmatched junction bases numbered 8, after V lost 4 bases and J lost 4 bases. The CDR3 totals 14 residues. CDR1 and CDR2 (germline): SGDLS, YYNGEE. The CDR3 nucleotides read TGTGCCAGCAGCCCCCGGGACAGCCAGTACGAGCAGTACTTC. This codes for CASSPRDSQYEQYF.

CDR3 in amino acids: CASSLSSGVDAGELFF. Here the CDR3 DNA reads TGTGCCAGCAGTTTAAGTAGCGGGGTGGACGCCGGGGAGCTGTTTTTT. The chain has TRBV28 and TRBJ2-2; TRBD2 matches at 8 bases. The CDR3 has 16 residues. V dropped 2 bases and J dropped 6; count of bases not matched to a gene: 8. Germline values: CDR1 MDHEN, CDR2 SYDVKM.

The chain uses TRBV11-1 and TRBJ2-2; D gene ambiguous. The CDR3 is 14 residues long. CDR1 and CDR2 (germline): SGHAT, FQDESV (reference sequence). The V end lost 5 bases, the J end lost 8 bases, and 15 bases lay between the germline ends. The CDR3 DNA reads TGTGCCAGCAGCAACATTGGGCAATCGGGGGAGCTGTTTTTT. It specifies CASSNIGQSGELFF.

This clone was seen only a few times. This chain uses TRBV27 with TRBJ1-6, with D possibly being TRBD1 (5 bases). Trimming took off 3 bases at V and 0 bases at J, with 12 bases between the two ends. The CDR3 sequence is 17 residues long. Germline V CDR1 and CDR2: MNHEY, SMNVEV (reference sequence). CDR3 in DNA: TGTGCCAGCAGTTTGGGACGTACTGGCTCCTATAATTCACCCCTCCACTTT. Protein sequence: CASSLGRTGSYNSPLHF.

This chain uses TRBV20-1 with TRBJ1-2, with D perhaps TRBD1 (5 bases). Deletions cut 3 bases from V and 8 bases from J, with 16 bases between. This CDR3 contains 13 residues. The germline CDR1 and CDR2 sequences are DFQATT and SNEGSKA (reference sequence). Here the CDR3 DNA reads TGCAGTGCTAGTCTTCGGGCGGAGGGGGGCTACACCTTC. This sequence encodes CSASLRAEGGYTF.